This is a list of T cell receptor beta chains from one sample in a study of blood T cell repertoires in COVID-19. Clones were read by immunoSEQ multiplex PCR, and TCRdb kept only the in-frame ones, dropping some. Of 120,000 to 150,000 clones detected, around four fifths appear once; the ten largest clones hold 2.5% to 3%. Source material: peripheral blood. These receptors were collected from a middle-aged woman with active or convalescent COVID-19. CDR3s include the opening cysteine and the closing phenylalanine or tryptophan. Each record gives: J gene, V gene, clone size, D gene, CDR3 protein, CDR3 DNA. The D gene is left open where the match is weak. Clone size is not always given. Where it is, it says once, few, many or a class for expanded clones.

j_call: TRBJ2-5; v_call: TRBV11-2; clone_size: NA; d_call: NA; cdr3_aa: CATLSGVEETQYF; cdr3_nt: TGTGCCACCCTTTCCGGGGTCGAAGAGACCCAGTACTTC
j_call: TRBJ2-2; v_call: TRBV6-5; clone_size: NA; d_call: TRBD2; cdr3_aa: CASSGTSGVVGELFF; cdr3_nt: TGTGCCAGCAGCGGGACTAGCGGAGTGGTCGGGGAGCTGTTTTTT
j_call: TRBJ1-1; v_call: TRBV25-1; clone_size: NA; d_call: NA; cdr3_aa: CASSEASAVPFF; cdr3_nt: TGTGCCAGCAGTGAAGCTAGTGCCGTTCCTTTCTTT
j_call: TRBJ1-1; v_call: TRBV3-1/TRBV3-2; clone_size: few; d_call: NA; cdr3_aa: CASSQEGAGQNTEAFF; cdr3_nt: TGTGCCAGCAGCCAAGAGGGCGCAGGACAGAACACTGAAGCTTTCTTT
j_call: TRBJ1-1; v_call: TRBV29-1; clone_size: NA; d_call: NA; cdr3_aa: CSVAGPEAFF; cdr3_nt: TGCAGCGTTGCTGGGCCTGAAGCTTTCTTT
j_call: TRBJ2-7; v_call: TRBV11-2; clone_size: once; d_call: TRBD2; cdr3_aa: CASSLAGLNEQYF; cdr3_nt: TGTGCCAGCAGCCTAGCGGGACTCAACGAGCAGTACTTC
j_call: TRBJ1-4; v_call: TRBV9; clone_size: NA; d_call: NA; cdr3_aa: CASSVEGRSGEKLFF; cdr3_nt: TGTGCCAGCAGCGTAGAGGGGAGGAGTGGTGAAAAACTGTTTTTT
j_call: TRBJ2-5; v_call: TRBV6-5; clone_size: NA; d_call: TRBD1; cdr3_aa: CASSPGTGGTQYF; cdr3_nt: TGTGCCAGCAGCCCCGGGACAGGGGGGACCCAGTACTTC
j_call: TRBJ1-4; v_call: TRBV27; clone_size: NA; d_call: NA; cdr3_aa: CASRGREGEKLFF; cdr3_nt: TGTGCCAGCAGAGGCCGGGAGGGGGAAAAACTGTTTTTT
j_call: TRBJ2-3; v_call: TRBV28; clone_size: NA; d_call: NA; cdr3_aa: CASSLPLTGSLTDTQYF; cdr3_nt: TGTGCCAGCAGTTTGCCCTTAACAGGGTCCCTCACAGATACGCAGTATTTT
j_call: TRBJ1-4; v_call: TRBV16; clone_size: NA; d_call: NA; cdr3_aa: CASSQRVSSEKLFF; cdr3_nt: TGTGCCAGCAGCCAACGGGTGTCGAGTGAAAAACTGTTTTTT
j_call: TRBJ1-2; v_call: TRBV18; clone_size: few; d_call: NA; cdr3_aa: CASSPRNQGSGDGYTF; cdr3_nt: TGTGCCAGCTCACCACGGAATCAGGGGAGTGGAGATGGCTACACCTTC
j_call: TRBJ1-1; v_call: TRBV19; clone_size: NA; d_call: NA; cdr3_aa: CASGKALTVNTEAFF; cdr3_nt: TGTGCCAGTGGAAAGGCCTTGACAGTGAACACTGAAGCTTTCTTT
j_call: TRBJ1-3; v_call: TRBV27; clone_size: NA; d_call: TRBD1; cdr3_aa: CASSLEAKGARDGNTIYF; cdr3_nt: TGTGCCAGCAGTTTAGAGGCTAAGGGGGCTAGGGATGGAAACACCATATATTTT
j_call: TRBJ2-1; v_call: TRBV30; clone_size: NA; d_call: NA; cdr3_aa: CAWSVYRLIVDEQFF; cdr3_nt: TGTGCCTGGAGTGTATACAGGTTAATAGTCGATGAGCAGTTCTTC
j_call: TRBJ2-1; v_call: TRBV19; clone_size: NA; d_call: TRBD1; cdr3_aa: CASSTATGTGGPYNEQFF; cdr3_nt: TGTGCCAGTAGTACAGCCACCGGGACAGGGGGCCCCTACAATGAGCAGTTCTTC
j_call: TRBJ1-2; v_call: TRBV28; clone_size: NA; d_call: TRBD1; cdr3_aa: CASSRLRGANYGYTF; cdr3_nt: TGTGCCAGCAGCAGACTCAGGGGGGCTAACTATGGCTACACCTTC
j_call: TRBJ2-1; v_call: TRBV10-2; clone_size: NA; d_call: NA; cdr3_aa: CASANQGYNEQFF; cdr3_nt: TGCGCCAGCGCGAACCAGGGCTACAATGAGCAGTTCTTC
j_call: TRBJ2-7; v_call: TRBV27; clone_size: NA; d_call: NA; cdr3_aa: CASSSPVGEQYF; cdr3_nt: TGTGCCAGCAGTTCCCCCGTCGGCGAGCAGTACTTC
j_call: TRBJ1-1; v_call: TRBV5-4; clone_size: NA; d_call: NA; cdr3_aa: CASSLARGFNTEAFF; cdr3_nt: TGTGCCAGCAGCTTGGCCAGGGGCTTTAACACTGAAGCTTTCTTT
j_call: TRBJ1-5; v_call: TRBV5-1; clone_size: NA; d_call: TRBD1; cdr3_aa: CASSLVPLATGGNQPQHF; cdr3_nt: TGCGCCAGCAGCTTGGTTCCGTTGGCGACAGGGGGCAATCAGCCCCAGCATTTT
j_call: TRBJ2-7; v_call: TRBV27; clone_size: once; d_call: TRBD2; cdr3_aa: CASSLSMEGLAGPPYEQYF; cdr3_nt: TGTGCCAGCAGTTTATCGATGGAGGGACTAGCGGGTCCTCCCTACGAGCAGTACTTC
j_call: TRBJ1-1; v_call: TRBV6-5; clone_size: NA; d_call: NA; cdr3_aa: CASRGLGGNTEAFF; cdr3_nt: TGTGCCAGCAGAGGTTTAGGGGGGAACACTGAAGCTTTCTTT
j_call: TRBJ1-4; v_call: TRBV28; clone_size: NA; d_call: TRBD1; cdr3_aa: CASSLPAGGGEKLFF; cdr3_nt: TGTGCCAGCAGTTTACCGGCAGGGGGTGGAGAAAAACTGTTTTTT
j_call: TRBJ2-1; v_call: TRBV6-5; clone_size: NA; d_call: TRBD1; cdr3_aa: CATHRGRKNNEQFF; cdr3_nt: TGTGCCACGCACAGGGGGCGAAAGAACAATGAGCAGTTCTTC
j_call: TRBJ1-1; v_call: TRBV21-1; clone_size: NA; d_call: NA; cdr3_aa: CASSFRGPNTEAFF; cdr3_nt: TGTGCCAGCAGCTTTAGGGGGCCGAACACTGAAGCTTTCTTT
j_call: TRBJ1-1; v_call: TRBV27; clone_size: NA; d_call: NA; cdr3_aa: CASSFTGQTEAFF; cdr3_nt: TGTGCCAGCAGTTTCACAGGGCAGACTGAAGCTTTCTTT
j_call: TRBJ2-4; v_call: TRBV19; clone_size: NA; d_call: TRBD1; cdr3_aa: CASTGPLGQGADNIQYF; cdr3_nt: TGTGCCAGTACGGGTCCTCTGGGGCAGGGGGCGGATAACATTCAGTACTTC
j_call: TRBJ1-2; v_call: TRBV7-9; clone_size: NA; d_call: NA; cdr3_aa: CASSLQGNYGYTF; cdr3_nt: TGTGCCAGCAGCTTACAGGGGAACTATGGCTACACCTTC
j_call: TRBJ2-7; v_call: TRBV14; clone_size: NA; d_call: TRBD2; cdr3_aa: CASSPILGGEQYF; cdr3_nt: TGTGCCAGCAGCCCCATCCTGGGAGGGGAGCAGTACTTC
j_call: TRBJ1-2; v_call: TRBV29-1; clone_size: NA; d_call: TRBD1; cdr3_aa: CSVERQGASGYGYTF; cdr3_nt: TGCAGCGTTGAGAGACAGGGGGCATCAGGCTATGGCTACACCTTC
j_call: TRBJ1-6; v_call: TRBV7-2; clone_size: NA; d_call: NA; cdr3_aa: CASSLNSPLHF; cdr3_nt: TGTGCCAGCAGCCTAAATTCACCCCTCCACTTT
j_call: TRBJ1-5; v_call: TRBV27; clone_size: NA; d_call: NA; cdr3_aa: CASSLSLNQPQHF; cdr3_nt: TGTGCCAGCAGTTTATCCCTCAATCAGCCCCAGCATTTT
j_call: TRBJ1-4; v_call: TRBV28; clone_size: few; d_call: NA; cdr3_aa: CASSSLAGQWDEKLFF; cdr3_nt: TGTGCCAGCAGTTCCCTGGCGGGGCAGTGGGATGAAAAACTGTTTTTT
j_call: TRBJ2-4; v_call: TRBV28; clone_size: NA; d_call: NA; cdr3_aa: CASSFGPSRQAF; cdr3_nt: TGTGCCAGCAGTTTTGGGCCGTCCCGACAAGCCTTC
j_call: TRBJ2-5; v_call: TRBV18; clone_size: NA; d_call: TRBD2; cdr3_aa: CASSPTSGAETQYF; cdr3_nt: TGTGCCAGCTCACCTACTAGCGGGGCAGAGACCCAGTACTTC
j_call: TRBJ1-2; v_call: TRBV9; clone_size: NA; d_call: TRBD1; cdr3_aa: CASSVSRTGYGYTF; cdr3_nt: TGTGCCAGCAGCGTGTCCAGGACAGGCTATGGCTACACCTTC
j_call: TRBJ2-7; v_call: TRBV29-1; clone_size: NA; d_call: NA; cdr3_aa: CSVDLGPGAYEQYF; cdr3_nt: TGCAGCGTTGACCTAGGCCCAGGGGCCTACGAGCAGTACTTC
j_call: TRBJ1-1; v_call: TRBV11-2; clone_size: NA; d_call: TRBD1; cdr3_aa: CASSGTGVVNTEAFF; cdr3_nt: TGTGCCAGCAGCGGGACAGGGGTAGTGAACACTGAAGCTTTCTTT
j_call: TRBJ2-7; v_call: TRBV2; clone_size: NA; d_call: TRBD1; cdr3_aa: CASSRQGPYEQYF; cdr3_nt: TGTGCCAGCAGTCGACAGGGGCCCTACGAGCAGTACTTC
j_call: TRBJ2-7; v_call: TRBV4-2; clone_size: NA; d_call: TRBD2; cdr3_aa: CASSPRLAGVEQYF; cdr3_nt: TGTGCCAGCAGCCCCCGACTAGCGGGGGTCGAGCAGTACTTC
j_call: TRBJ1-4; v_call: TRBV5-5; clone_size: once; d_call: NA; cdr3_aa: CASSLVHTPTNEKLFF; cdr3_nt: TGTGCCAGCAGCTTGGTACATACCCCAACTAATGAAAAACTGTTTTTT
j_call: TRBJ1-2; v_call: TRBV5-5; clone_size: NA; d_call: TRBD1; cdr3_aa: CASSYRDRGRIGGYTF; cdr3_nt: TGTGCCAGCAGTTACCGGGACAGGGGGCGAATAGGTGGCTACACCTTC
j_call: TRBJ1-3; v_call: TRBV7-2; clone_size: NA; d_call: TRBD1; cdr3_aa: CASSYRGQGGSGNTIYF; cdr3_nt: TGTGCCAGCAGCTATCGGGGACAGGGGGGATCTGGAAACACCATATATTTT
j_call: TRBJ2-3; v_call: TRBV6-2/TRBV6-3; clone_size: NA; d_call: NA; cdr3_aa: CASSLTDTQYF; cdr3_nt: TGTGCCAGCAGTCTCACAGATACGCAGTATTTT
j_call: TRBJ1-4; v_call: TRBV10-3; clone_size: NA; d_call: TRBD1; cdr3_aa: CAISVAGQQNEKLFF; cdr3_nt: TGTGCCATCAGTGTGGCGGGACAGCAAAATGAAAAACTGTTTTTT
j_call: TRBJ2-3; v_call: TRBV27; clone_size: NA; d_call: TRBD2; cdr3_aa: CASAHWEGHDTQYF; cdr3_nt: TGTGCCAGCGCCCATTGGGAGGGTCACGATACGCAGTATTTT
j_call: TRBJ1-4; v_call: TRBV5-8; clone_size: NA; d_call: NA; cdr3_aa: CASSFVARGEKLFF; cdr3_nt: TGTGCCAGCAGCTTTGTGGCCCGGGGTGAAAAACTGTTTTTT
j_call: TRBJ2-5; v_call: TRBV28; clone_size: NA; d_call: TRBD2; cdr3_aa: CASSAVGGRLAGETQYF; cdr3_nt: TGTGCCAGCAGTGCCGTAGGGGGAAGGCTAGCGGGAGAGACCCAGTACTTC
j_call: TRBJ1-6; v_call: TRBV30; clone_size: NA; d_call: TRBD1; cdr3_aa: CACGGQPLGNSPLHF; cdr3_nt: TGTGCCTGCGGGGGACAGCCGCTGGGCAATTCACCCCTCCACTTT
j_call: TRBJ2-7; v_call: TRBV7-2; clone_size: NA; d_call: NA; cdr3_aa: CASSTDTAVQYEQYF; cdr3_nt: TGTGCCAGCAGCACCGACACGGCAGTGCAATACGAGCAGTACTTC
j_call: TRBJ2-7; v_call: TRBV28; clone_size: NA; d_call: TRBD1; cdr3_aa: CASGGPGQGNEQYF; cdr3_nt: TGTGCCAGCGGGGGACCGGGACAGGGAAACGAGCAGTACTTC
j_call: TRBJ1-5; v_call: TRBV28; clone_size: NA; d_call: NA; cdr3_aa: CASSRQGYSNQPQHF; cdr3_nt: TGTGCCAGCAGTCGCCAGGGCTATAGCAATCAGCCCCAGCATTTT